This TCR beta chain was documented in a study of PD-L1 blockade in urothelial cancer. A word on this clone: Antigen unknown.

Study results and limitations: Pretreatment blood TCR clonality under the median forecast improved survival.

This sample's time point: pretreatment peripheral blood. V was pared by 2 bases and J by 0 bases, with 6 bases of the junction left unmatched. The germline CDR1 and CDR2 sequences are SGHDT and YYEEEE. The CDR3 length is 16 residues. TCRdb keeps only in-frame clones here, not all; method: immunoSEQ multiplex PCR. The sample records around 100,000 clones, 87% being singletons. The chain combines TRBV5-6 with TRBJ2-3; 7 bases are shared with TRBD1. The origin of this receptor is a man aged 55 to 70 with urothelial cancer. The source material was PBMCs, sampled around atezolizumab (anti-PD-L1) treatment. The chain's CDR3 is CASSFLRGTSTDTQYF. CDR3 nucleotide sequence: TGTGCCAGCAGCTTTCTCAGGGGGACAAGCACAGATACGCAGTATTTT.